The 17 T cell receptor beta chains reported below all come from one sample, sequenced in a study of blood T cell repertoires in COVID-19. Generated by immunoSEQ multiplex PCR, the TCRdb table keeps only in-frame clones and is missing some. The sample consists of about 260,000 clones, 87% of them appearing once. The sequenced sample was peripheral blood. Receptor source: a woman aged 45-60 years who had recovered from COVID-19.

CDR3 residues: CASSTGQGFAGELFF. The DNA for the CDR3 is TGTGCCAGTAGTACAGGACAGGGGTTCGCCGGGGAGCTGTTTTTT. J is TRBJ2-2 and V is TRBV19; 9 bases are a match to TRBD1. V shed 4 bases, J shed 6 bases, and the junction held 6 bases outside the gene matches. The CDR3 is 15 residues long. The V gene's germline CDR1 is LNHDA and CDR2 SQIVND (reference sequence).

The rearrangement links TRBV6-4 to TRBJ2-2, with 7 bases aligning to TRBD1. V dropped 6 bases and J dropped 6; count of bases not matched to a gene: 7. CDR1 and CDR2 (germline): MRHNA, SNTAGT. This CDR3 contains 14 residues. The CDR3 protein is CASRAQGNAGELFF. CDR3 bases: TGTGCCAGCAGAGCACAGGGGAATGCCGGGGAGCTGTTTTTT.

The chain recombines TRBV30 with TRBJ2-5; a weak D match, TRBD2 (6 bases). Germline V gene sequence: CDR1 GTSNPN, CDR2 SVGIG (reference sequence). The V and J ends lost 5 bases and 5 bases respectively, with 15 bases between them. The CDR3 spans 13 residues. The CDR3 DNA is TGTGCCTGGCCTTGGCGGGATAGGGAGACCCAGTACTTC. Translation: CAWPWRDRETQYF.

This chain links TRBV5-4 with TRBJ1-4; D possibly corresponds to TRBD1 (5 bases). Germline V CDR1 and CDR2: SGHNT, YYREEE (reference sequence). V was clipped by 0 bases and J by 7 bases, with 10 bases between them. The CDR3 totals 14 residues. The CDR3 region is CASSLEQGSEKLFF. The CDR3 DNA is TGTGCCAGCAGCTTGGAGCAGGGCTCTGAAAAACTGTTTTTT.

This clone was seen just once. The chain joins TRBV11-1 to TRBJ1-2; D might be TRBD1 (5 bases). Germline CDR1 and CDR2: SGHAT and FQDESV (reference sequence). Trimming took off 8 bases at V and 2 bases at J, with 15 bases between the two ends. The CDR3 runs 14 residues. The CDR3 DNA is TGTGCCAGCTCAGAGGGACTGCGAAACTATGGCTACACCTTC. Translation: CASSEGLRNYGYTF.

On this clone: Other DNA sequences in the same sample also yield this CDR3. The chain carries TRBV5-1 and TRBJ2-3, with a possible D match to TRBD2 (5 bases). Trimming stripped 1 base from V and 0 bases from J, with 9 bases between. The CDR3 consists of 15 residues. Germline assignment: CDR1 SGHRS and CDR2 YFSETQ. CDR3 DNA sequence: TGCGCCAGCAGCTTGCGGGGATTAAGCACAGATACGCAGTATTTT. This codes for CASSLRGLSTDTQYF.

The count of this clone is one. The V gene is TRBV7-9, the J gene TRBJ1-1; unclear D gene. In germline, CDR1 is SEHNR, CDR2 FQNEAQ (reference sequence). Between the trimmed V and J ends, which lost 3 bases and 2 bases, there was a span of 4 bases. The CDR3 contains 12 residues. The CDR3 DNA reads TGTGCCAGCAGCTTCTACAACACTGAAGCTTTCTTT. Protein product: CASSFYNTEAFF.

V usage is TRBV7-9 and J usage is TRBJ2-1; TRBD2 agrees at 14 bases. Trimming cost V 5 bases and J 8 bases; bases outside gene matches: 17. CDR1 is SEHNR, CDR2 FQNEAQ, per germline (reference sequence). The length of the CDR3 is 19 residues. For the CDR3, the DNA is TGTGCCAGCAGCGAAGCGGGACTAGCGGGAGTCCGAAGTGCGGATGAGCAGTTCTTC. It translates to CASSEAGLAGVRSADEQFF.

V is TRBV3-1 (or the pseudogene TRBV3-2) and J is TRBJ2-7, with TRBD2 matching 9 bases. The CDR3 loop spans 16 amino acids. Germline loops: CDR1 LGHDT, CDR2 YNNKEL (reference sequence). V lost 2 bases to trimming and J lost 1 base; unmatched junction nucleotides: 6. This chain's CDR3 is CASSQHPSGASYEQYF. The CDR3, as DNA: TGTGCCAGCAGCCAACACCCTAGCGGGGCTTCCTACGAGCAGTACTTC.

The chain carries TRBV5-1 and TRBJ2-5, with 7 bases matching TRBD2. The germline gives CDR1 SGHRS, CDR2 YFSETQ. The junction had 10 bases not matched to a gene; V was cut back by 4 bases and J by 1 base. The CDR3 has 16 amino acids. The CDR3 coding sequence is TGCGCCAGCAGCGAAAATTCAGCGGGAAGCCAAGAGACCCAGTACTTC. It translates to CASSENSAGSQETQYF.

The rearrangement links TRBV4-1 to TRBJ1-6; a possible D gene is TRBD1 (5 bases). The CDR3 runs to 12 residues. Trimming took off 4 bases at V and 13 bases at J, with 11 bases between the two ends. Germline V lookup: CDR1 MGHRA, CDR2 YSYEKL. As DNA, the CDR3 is TGCGCCAGCAGCCCGCAGGGTCCCCCCCTCCACTTT. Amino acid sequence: CASSPQGPPLHF.

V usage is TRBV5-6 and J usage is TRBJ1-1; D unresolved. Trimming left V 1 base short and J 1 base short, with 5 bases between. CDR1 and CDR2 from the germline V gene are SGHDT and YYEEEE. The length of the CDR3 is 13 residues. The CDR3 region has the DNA TGTGCCAGCAGCTTGCGGTCGAACACTGAAGCTTTCTTT. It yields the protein CASSLRSNTEAFF. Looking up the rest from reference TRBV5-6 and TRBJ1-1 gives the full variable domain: DAGVTQSPTHLIKTRGQQVTLRCSPKSGHDTVSWYQQALGQGPQFIFQYYEEEERQRGNFPDRFSGHQFPNYSSELNVNALLLGDSALYLCASSLRSNTEAFFGQGTRLTVV.

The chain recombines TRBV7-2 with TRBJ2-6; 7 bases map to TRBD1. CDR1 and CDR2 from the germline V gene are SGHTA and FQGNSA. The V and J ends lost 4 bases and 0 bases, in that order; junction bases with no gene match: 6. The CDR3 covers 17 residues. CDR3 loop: CASSSGQIPSGANVLTF. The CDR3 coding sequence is TGTGCCAGCAGCTCGGGACAGATCCCCTCTGGGGCCAACGTCCTGACTTTC.

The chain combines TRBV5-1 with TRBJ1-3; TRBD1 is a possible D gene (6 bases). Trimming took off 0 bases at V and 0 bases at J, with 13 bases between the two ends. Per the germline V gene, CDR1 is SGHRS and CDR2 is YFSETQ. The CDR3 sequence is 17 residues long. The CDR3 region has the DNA TGCGCCAGCAGCTTGGACTCCGGACAGAACTCTGGAAACACCATATATTTT. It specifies CASSLDSGQNSGNTIYF.

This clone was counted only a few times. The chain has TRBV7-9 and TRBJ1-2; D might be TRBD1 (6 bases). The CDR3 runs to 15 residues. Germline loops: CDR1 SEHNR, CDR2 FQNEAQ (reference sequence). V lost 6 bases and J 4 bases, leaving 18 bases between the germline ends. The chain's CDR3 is CASRLGAGASYGYTF. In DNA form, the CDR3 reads TGTGCCAGCAGGCTTGGGGCAGGGGCTAGCTATGGCTACACCTTC.

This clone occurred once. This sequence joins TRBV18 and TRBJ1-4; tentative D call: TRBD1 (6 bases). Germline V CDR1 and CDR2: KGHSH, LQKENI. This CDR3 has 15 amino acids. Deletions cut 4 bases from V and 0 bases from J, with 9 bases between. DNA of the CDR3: TGTGCCAGCTCACGGGGGCCAACAACTAATGAAAAACTGTTTTTT. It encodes CASSRGPTTNEKLFF.

The CDR3 DNA sequence: TGTGCCAGCAGCTTGGTTCTAACAGGGTTGAGGGACACTGAAGCTTTCTTT. Residues: CASSLVLTGLRDTEAFF. The V call is TRBV5-4, the J call TRBJ1-1, with D possibly being TRBD1 (6 bases). Germline V lookup: CDR1 SGHNT, CDR2 YYREEE (reference sequence). Between the trimmed V and J ends, which lost 0 bases and 3 bases, there was a span of 18 bases. The CDR3 totals 17 residues.